Shown below are 4 T cell receptor beta chains from a single sample sequenced in a study of T cell changes during pregnancy in multiple sclerosis. Only in-frame clones appear in the TCRdb table, and some are missing; sequencing was by immunoSEQ multiplex PCR. Of around 56,000 clones in the sample, roughly 90% were seen once. The source was peripheral blood, collected after pregnancy. The receptors stem from a female donor with multiple sclerosis, enrolled in a pregnancy study.

The chain combines TRBV4-3 with TRBJ1-2, with TRBD1 matching over 10 bases. Germline CDR1 is LGHNA and CDR2 is YSLEER. After removal of 4 bases from V and 4 bases from J, the junction contained 9 bases not matched to a gene. CDR3 length: 16 amino acids. Written as DNA, the CDR3 is TGCGCCAGCAGCCGAACACGGGACAGGGGTAGCTATGGCTACACCTTC. As protein: CASSRTRDRGSYGYTF.

The rearrangement joins TRBV7-9 to TRBJ1-5, with a possible D match to TRBD1 (6 bases). Germline V CDR1 and CDR2: SEHNR, FQNEAQ (reference sequence). Trimming stripped 1 base from V and 6 bases from J, with 13 bases between. The CDR3 runs 15 residues. CDR3 nucleotides: TGTGCCAGCAGCTTAGGTACAGGGATATTTCAGCCCCAGCATTTT. Its protein product is CASSLGTGIFQPQHF.

This sequence joins TRBV15 and TRBJ1-2; the D gene is possibly TRBD1 (5 bases). CDR3 length equals 11 residues. The V end lost 5 bases, the J end lost 8 bases, and 9 bases lay between the germline ends. CDR1 and CDR2 from the germline V gene are LNHNV and YYDKDF (reference sequence). CDR3 nucleotide sequence: TGTGCCACCAGCGGTGGGGGGGGCTACACCTTC. Translated, it gives CATSGGGGYTF.

The chain has TRBV7-2 and TRBJ1-2; D is undetermined. Germline-derived CDR1 and CDR2 are SGHTA and FQGNSA. This CDR3 spans 12 amino acids. V lost 1 base and J 8 bases, leaving 8 bases between the germline ends. CDR3 sequence: CASSLGAKGYTF. CDR3 in DNA: TGTGCCAGCAGCTTAGGAGCCAAGGGCTACACCTTC.